This is a list of T cell receptor beta chains from one sample in a study of blood T cell repertoires in COVID-19. Assay used: immunoSEQ multiplex PCR; TCRdb lists only in-frame clones, some missing. The repertoire holds some 330,000 clones, with 75% to 90% as singletons. Sample: PBMCs or T cells enriched from blood (not recorded which). The receptors shown here come from a woman aged 50 to 60 who had recovered from COVID-19. Each CDR3 is given with its conserved first and last residue. Fields, in order: clone size, V gene, J gene, D gene, CDR3 protein, CDR3 DNA. A D gene is named only where the DNA matches it firmly. The size field is filled for only some rows; it gives once, few, many or a size class.

clone size: .; V gene: TRBV7-9; J gene: TRBJ1-2; D gene: .; CDR3 protein: CASSHRDPWVDGYTF; CDR3 DNA: TGTGCCAGCAGCCACAGGGACCCCTGGGTGGATGGCTACACCTTC
clone size: once; V gene: TRBV5-1; J gene: TRBJ1-2; D gene: TRBD1; CDR3 protein: CASSSGGFNGYTF; CDR3 DNA: TGCGCCAGCAGCTCAGGGGGCTTTAATGGCTACACCTTC
clone size: .; V gene: TRBV2; J gene: TRBJ1-1; D gene: .; CDR3 protein: CASSQGLTEAFF; CDR3 DNA: TGTGCCAGCAGTCAAGGACTCACTGAAGCTTTCTTT
clone size: .; V gene: TRBV12-5; J gene: TRBJ2-2; D gene: TRBD2; CDR3 protein: CASGLVSGSQNTGELFF; CDR3 DNA: TGTGCTAGTGGTTTGGTTAGCGGGAGTCAAAACACCGGGGAGCTGTTTTTT
clone size: .; V gene: TRBV18; J gene: TRBJ1-2; D gene: TRBD1; CDR3 protein: CASSLFPQTGYGYTF; CDR3 DNA: TGTGCCAGCTCACTTTTTCCTCAGACAGGGTATGGCTACACCTTC
clone size: .; V gene: TRBV18; J gene: TRBJ1-1; D gene: .; CDR3 protein: CASPPPAGGGKAFF; CDR3 DNA: TGTGCCAGCCCACCCCCGGCGGGGGGCGGAAAAGCTTTCTTT
clone size: few; V gene: TRBV5-1; J gene: TRBJ1-2; D gene: TRBD1; CDR3 protein: CASSSISRPGQGTF; CDR3 DNA: TGCGCCAGCAGCTCCATAAGTCGTCCGGGACAGGGGACCTTC
clone size: .; V gene: TRBV19; J gene: TRBJ1-3; D gene: TRBD1; CDR3 protein: CASSIGTVSDRGSFISGNTIYF; CDR3 DNA: TGTGCCAGTAGTATAGGGACTGTTTCTGACAGGGGATCCTTCATCTCTGGAAACACCATATATTTT
clone size: .; V gene: TRBV6-5; J gene: TRBJ1-3; D gene: .; CDR3 protein: CASSYDNSGNTIYF; CDR3 DNA: TGTGCCAGCAGTTACGACAACTCTGGAAACACCATATATTTT
clone size: once; V gene: TRBV7-2; J gene: TRBJ2-5; D gene: TRBD2; CDR3 protein: CASSLGPLAGKRETQYF; CDR3 DNA: TGTGCCAGCAGCTTAGGTCCTCTAGCGGGGAAACGGGAGACCCAGTACTTC
clone size: few; V gene: TRBV3-1/TRBV3-2; J gene: TRBJ2-5; D gene: .; CDR3 protein: CASSLRGSAGETQYF; CDR3 DNA: TGTGCCAGCAGCCTTCGAGGGAGCGCGGGAGAGACCCAGTACTTC
clone size: .; V gene: TRBV3-1/TRBV3-2; J gene: TRBJ1-1; D gene: .; CDR3 protein: CASSQDRGRDWAFF; CDR3 DNA: TGTGCCAGCAGCCAAGATAGGGGACGGGACTGGGCTTTCTTT
clone size: once; V gene: TRBV11-1; J gene: TRBJ1-1; D gene: .; CDR3 protein: CASSLGAAGVNTEAFF; CDR3 DNA: TGTGCCAGCAGCCTGGGGGCGGCAGGTGTGAACACTGAAGCTTTCTTT
clone size: .; V gene: TRBV5-5; J gene: TRBJ1-2; D gene: TRBD1; CDR3 protein: CASSLGQGLPEFF; CDR3 DNA: TGTGCCAGCAGCTTGGGACAGGGGTTGCCCGAATTCTTC
clone size: once; V gene: TRBV6-5; J gene: TRBJ1-1; D gene: .; CDR3 protein: CASSYESRSTEAFF; CDR3 DNA: TGTGCCAGCAGTTACGAGTCCAGGTCCACTGAAGCTTTCTTT
clone size: .; V gene: TRBV5-4; J gene: TRBJ1-2; D gene: TRBD1; CDR3 protein: CASSFRDSWSYTF; CDR3 DNA: TGTGCCAGCAGCTTTAGGGACAGTTGGAGCTACACCTTC
clone size: .; V gene: TRBV6-5; J gene: TRBJ1-2; D gene: TRBD1; CDR3 protein: CASRTTGGDYGYTF; CDR3 DNA: TGTGCCAGCAGGACTACAGGGGGCGACTATGGCTACACCTTC
clone size: .; V gene: TRBV11-3; J gene: TRBJ1-1; D gene: TRBD1; CDR3 protein: CASSLGPGTGGPEAFF; CDR3 DNA: TGTGCCAGCAGCTTAGGCCCCGGGACAGGGGGCCCTGAAGCTTTCTTT
clone size: .; V gene: TRBV27; J gene: TRBJ2-1; D gene: .; CDR3 protein: CASSLWGPPSDNEQFF; CDR3 DNA: TGTGCCAGCAGTTTATGGGGCCCTCCGTCCGACAATGAGCAGTTCTTC
clone size: .; V gene: TRBV19; J gene: TRBJ2-1; D gene: TRBD1; CDR3 protein: CASSIGDRHNEQFF; CDR3 DNA: TGTGCCAGTAGTATCGGGGACAGACACAATGAGCAGTTCTTC
clone size: .; V gene: TRBV30; J gene: TRBJ1-5; D gene: .; CDR3 protein: CAWSVDTRRSPQHF; CDR3 DNA: TGTGCCTGGAGTGTGGACACCCGGCGTTCGCCCCAGCATTTT
clone size: once; V gene: TRBV19; J gene: TRBJ1-1; D gene: .; CDR3 protein: CASRVTGAEAFF; CDR3 DNA: TGTGCCAGTAGGGTGACAGGCGCTGAAGCTTTCTTT
clone size: .; V gene: TRBV5-8; J gene: TRBJ1-1; D gene: .; CDR3 protein: CASSSLYRQSEAFF; CDR3 DNA: TGTGCCAGCAGCTCCTTGTACCGACAGTCTGAAGCTTTCTTT
clone size: .; V gene: TRBV28; J gene: TRBJ2-5; D gene: TRBD2; CDR3 protein: CASSTSGLAGGFRTQYF; CDR3 DNA: TGTGCCAGCAGTACCTCAGGACTAGCGGGGGGCTTTCGAACCCAGTACTTC
clone size: .; V gene: TRBV7-2; J gene: TRBJ2-3; D gene: .; CDR3 protein: CASSPRQGGSTDTQYF; CDR3 DNA: TGTGCCAGCAGCCCCCGGCAGGGTGGGAGCACAGATACGCAGTATTTT
clone size: .; V gene: TRBV9; J gene: TRBJ2-7; D gene: TRBD2; CDR3 protein: CASGRDYNEQYF; CDR3 DNA: TGTGCCAGCGGGAGGGATTACAACGAGCAGTACTTC
clone size: .; V gene: TRBV7-9; J gene: TRBJ1-3; D gene: .; CDR3 protein: CASSLGEIQGLYSGNTIYF; CDR3 DNA: TGTGCCAGCAGCTTAGGCGAGATTCAGGGTCTCTACTCTGGAAACACCATATATTTT
clone size: .; V gene: TRBV5-1; J gene: TRBJ2-2; D gene: TRBD2; CDR3 protein: CASSTLLAGTNTGELFF; CDR3 DNA: TGCGCCAGCAGCACTCTACTAGCGGGGACGAACACCGGGGAGCTGTTTTTT
clone size: .; V gene: TRBV4-1; J gene: TRBJ1-1; D gene: .; CDR3 protein: CASSQDEGGRGAFF; CDR3 DNA: TGCGCCAGCAGCCAAGATGAGGGTGGCAGAGGAGCTTTCTTT
clone size: .; V gene: TRBV7-9; J gene: TRBJ2-1; D gene: .; CDR3 protein: CASSPPLVSYNEQFF; CDR3 DNA: TGTGCCAGCAGCCCCCCACTAGTTTCTTACAATGAGCAGTTCTTC
clone size: .; V gene: TRBV7-2; J gene: TRBJ2-5; D gene: .; CDR3 protein: CASSLVFETQYF; CDR3 DNA: TGTGCCAGCAGCTTAGTCTTTGAGACCCAGTACTTC
clone size: .; V gene: TRBV15; J gene: TRBJ2-7; D gene: .; CDR3 protein: CATSEPTLYEQYF; CDR3 DNA: TGTGCCACCAGCGAACCCACCCTATACGAGCAGTACTTC